The 8 T cell receptor beta chains below all came from one sample that was sequenced in a study of radiotherapy plus CTLA-4 blockade in lung cancer. Clones were read by immunoSEQ multiplex PCR, and TCRdb kept only the in-frame ones, dropping some. The table lists 65,000 to 85,000 clones, 74% of them singletons. This sample comprised peripheral blood, obtained from a patient treated with radiotherapy plus ipilimumab. The receptors originated from a human donor with non-small cell lung cancer whose response to radiotherapy plus ipilimumab could not be evaluated.

The chain employs TRBV9 and TRBJ2-7; 11 bases fit TRBD2. Per the germline V gene, CDR1 is SGDLS and CDR2 is YYNGEE. V was pared by 4 bases and J by 7 bases, with 4 bases of the junction left unmatched. The CDR3 length is 13 residues. The CDR3 here is CASSPTSGAEQYF. The CDR3 region has the DNA TGTGCCAGCAGCCCGACTAGCGGGGCGGAGCAGTACTTC.

A single count supports this clone. The chain is built from TRBV19 and TRBJ2-2, with D possibly TRBD1 on 5 matching bases. The CDR3 is 16 amino acids. CDR1 LNHDA and CDR2 SQIVND come from the germline V gene (reference sequence). V was trimmed by 0 bases and J by 0 bases, leaving 8 bases between them. The CDR3 here is CASSIEPGPNTGELFF. The CDR3 region has the DNA TGTGCCAGTAGTATAGAACCAGGGCCGAACACCGGGGAGCTGTTTTTT. Supplemented by reference TRBV19 and TRBJ2-2, the full variable domain reads DGGITQSPKYLFRKEGQNVTLSCEQNLNHDAMYWYRQDPGQGLRLIYYSQIVNDFQKGDIAEGYSVSREKKESFPLTVTSAQKNPTAFYLCASSIEPGPNTGELFFGEGSRLTVL.

The rearrangement joins TRBV18 to TRBJ1-1; D uncertain. V shed 0 bases and J shed 1 base, with 18 bases lying between them. CDR1 and CDR2 from the germline V gene are KGHSH and LQKENI. The CDR3 extends over 18 amino acids. In DNA form, the CDR3 reads TGTGCCAGCTCACCACCTCAAGGTAGGAACTCGGGGAACACTGAAGCTTTCTTT. As protein: CASSPPQGRNSGNTEAFF.

This chain uses TRBV6-5 with TRBJ2-1; 12 nucleotides line up with TRBD2. The CDR3 has 15 residues. Germline CDR1 MNHEY, CDR2 SVGAGI. The V gene end was trimmed by 6 bases and the J gene end by 9 bases; junction bases not matched to a gene: 9. CDR3 protein: CASSRGLAGLGEQFF. Here the CDR3 DNA reads TGTGCCAGCAGCCGAGGACTAGCGGGACTGGGTGAGCAGTTCTTC.

The chain employs TRBV18 and TRBJ2-7, with 7 bases that match TRBD1. The junction had 13 bases not matched to a gene; V was cut back by 9 bases and J by 5 bases. CDR1 and CDR2 from the germline V gene are KGHSH and LQKENI. The CDR3 is 14 residues long. CDR3 DNA: TGTGCCAGTCGACAGGGAACGGGAACCAACGAGCAGTACTTC. It yields the protein CASRQGTGTNEQYF.

The chain links TRBV25-1 to TRBJ2-5; TRBD1 is a possible D gene (6 bases). Germline CDR1 is MGHDK and CDR2 is SYGVNS. V was clipped by 4 bases and J by 1 base, with 7 bases between them. This CDR3 is built from 13 residues. CDR3 sequence (DNA): TGTGCCAGCAGTGGGACAGTCCAAGAGACCCAGTACTTC. Protein: CASSGTVQETQYF.

V gene TRBV7-6 combines with J gene TRBJ2-7, with TRBD1 matching over 10 bases. Germline V lookup: CDR1 SGHVS, CDR2 FNYEAQ. The junction had 7 bases not matched to a gene; V was cut back by 6 bases and J by 2 bases. This CDR3 is 15 amino acids long. The CDR3 protein is CASSPMGQGTYEQYF. CDR3 nucleotides: TGTGCCAGCAGTCCAATGGGACAGGGGACCTACGAGCAGTACTTC.

V gene TRBV7-9 combines with J gene TRBJ1-4, with 8 bases lining up with TRBD1. V gave up 5 bases and J gave up 6 bases; unmatched junction bases: 8. In germline, CDR1 is SEHNR, CDR2 FQNEAQ (reference sequence). The CDR3 is 15 residues long. The CDR3 is CASSQWSTGDEKLFF. The CDR3 nucleotides read TGTGCCAGCAGCCAATGGTCGACAGGGGATGAAAAACTGTTTTTT.